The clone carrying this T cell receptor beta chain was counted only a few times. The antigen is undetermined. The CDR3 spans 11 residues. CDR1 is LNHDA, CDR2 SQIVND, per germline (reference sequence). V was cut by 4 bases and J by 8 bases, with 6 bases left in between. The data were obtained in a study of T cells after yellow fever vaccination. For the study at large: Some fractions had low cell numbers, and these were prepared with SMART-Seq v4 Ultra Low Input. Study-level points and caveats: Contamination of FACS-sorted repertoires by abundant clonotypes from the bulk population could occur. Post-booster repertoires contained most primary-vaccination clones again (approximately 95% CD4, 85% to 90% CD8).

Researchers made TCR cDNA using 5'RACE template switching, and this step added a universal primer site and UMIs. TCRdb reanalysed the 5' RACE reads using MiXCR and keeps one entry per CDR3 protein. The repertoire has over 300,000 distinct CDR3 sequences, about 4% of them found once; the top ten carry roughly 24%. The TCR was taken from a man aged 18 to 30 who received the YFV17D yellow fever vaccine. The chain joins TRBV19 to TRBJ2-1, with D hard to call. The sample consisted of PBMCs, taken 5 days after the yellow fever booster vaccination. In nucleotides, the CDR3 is TGTGCCAGTAGTAACGGGTATGAGCAGTTCTTC. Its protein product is CASSNGYEQFF.